The T cell receptor (beta chain) described here comes from a study of T-cell reconstitution after alpha-beta-depleted transplantation in children. Whole-study results and caveats: At the one-year point after transplant, T-cell counts and TCRbeta diversity were found to come mostly from T cells that had been newly produced. After transplant, at about two months, alpha-beta T cells were reportedly derived from several hundred expanded graft clones. Recipient T cells and thymic progenitors that survived gave rise to the high TCRbeta diversity observed at day 60 in some patients.

This clonotype has at least ten counts. Its matching antigen is unknown. It was with unique molecular identifiers that the TCRbeta library was prepared. TCRdb re-analysed the PCR reads in MiXCR, keeping a single row per CDR3 protein. The data show a few hundred thousand distinct CDR3 sequences, roughly 12% seen once. Here the sequenced sample was peripheral blood, taken 180 days after TCRalphabeta/CD19-depleted stem cell transplant. The TCR sequence derives from a male patient between 2 and 15 years old who had a stem cell transplant for chronic granulomatous disease, so the T cells may come from the graft donor.

The CDR3 region has the DNA TGCGCCAGCAGCTTGGCCAGGAGGGGCGATAGTGATACGCAGTATTTT. It specifies CASSLARRGDSDTQYF. The chain carries TRBV5-1 and TRBJ2-3, with D possibly TRBD2 on 6 matching bases. The CDR3 contains 16 residues. The V gene's germline CDR1 is SGHRS and CDR2 YFSETQ. Trimming took off 0 bases at V and 6 bases at J, with 17 bases between the two ends.